A selection of T cell receptor beta chains follows, all from one sample in a study of cytomegalovirus exposure and HLA in healthy donors. Method: immunoSEQ multiplex PCR; TCRdb's copy keeps in-frame clones and lacks some. The sample yields about 55,000 clones, about four fifths seen once. Material for sequencing was PBMCs. The receptors originated from a female donor in good health and CMV-seronegative. Each CDR3 is given with its conserved first and last residue. The order of the fields is clone size, J gene, D gene, V gene, CDR3 protein, CDR3 DNA. A D gene is named only where the DNA matches it firmly. Not every row has a clone size; where given, it reads once, few, many or a size class.

size: few
J: TRBJ2-5
D: TRBD2
V: TRBV9
CDR3: CASSKRGGSGGPGETQYF
DNA: TGTGCCAGCAGCAAAAGGGGGGGTTCGGGGGGGCCGGGGGAGACCCAGTACTTC

size: .
J: TRBJ1-1
D: .
V: TRBV6-5
CDR3: CASSRSWNTEAFF
DNA: TGTGCCAGCAGCAGGTCTTGGAACACTGAAGCTTTCTTT

size: .
J: TRBJ1-6
D: .
V: TRBV27
CDR3: CASRGRQPYNSPLHF
DNA: TGTGCCAGCAGGGGCCGACAGCCCTATAATTCACCCCTCCACTTT

size: .
J: TRBJ1-1
D: .
V: TRBV19
CDR3: CASRRGGGNTEAFF
DNA: TGTGCCAGTAGGAGAGGTGGAGGGAACACTGAAGCTTTCTTT

size: few
J: TRBJ2-3
D: TRBD2
V: TRBV7-9
CDR3: CASSLRPGLASTDTQYF
DNA: TGTGCCAGCAGCTTGCGCCCGGGACTAGCGAGCACAGATACGCAGTATTTT

size: .
J: TRBJ2-2
D: .
V: TRBV7-2
CDR3: CASSPRSTGNTGELFF
DNA: TGTGCCAGCAGCCCTAGGTCGACAGGGAACACCGGGGAGCTGTTTTTT

size: .
J: TRBJ2-1
D: TRBD1
V: TRBV30
CDR3: CAWSAGTGSNEQLF
DNA: TGTGCCTGGAGCGCCGGGACAGGGTCGAATGAGCAGCTCTTC

size: .
J: TRBJ2-5
D: TRBD2
V: TRBV9
CDR3: CASSAGTSGGEETQYF
DNA: TGTGCCAGCAGCGCCGGGACTAGCGGGGGGGAAGAGACCCAGTACTTC

size: .
J: TRBJ1-3
D: .
V: TRBV5-4
CDR3: CASSLSFNSGNTIYF
DNA: TGTGCCAGCAGCTTGTCTTTTAACTCTGGAAACACCATATATTTT

size: .
J: TRBJ1-5
D: TRBD1
V: TRBV4-2
CDR3: CASSQTRTGGQPQHF
DNA: TGTGCCAGCAGCCAAACCCGGACAGGCGGACAGCCCCAGCATTTT

size: once
J: TRBJ2-3
D: .
V: TRBV13
CDR3: CASSLMRETTDTQYF
DNA: TGTGCCAGCAGCTTAATGAGGGAGACCACAGATACGCAGTATTTT

size: .
J: TRBJ1-1
D: TRBD1
V: TRBV15
CDR3: CATRTDRASYEAFF
DNA: TGTGCCACCCGGACAGACAGGGCGTCCTATGAAGCTTTCTTT

size: .
J: TRBJ1-4
D: .
V: TRBV7-2
CDR3: CASSLGRQNEKLFF
DNA: TGTGCCAGCAGCCTCGGACGACAGAATGAAAAACTGTTTTTT

size: .
J: TRBJ2-5
D: .
V: TRBV5-6
CDR3: CASSYLRDIGTQYF
DNA: TGTGCCAGCAGTTATCTCCGGGACATCGGGACCCAGTACTTC

size: .
J: TRBJ1-6
D: TRBD1
V: TRBV6-5
CDR3: CASKGQNNSPLHF
DNA: TGTGCCAGCAAGGGACAGAATAATTCACCCCTCCACTTT

size: .
J: TRBJ1-5
D: TRBD1
V: TRBV2
CDR3: CASSGQGLSNQPQHF
DNA: TGTGCCAGCAGTGGACAGGGGCTTAGCAATCAGCCCCAGCATTTT

size: once
J: TRBJ2-1
D: .
V: TRBV11-2
CDR3: CASSLVNNEQFF
DNA: TGTGCCAGCAGTCTAGTTAACAATGAGCAGTTCTTC

size: .
J: TRBJ1-6
D: TRBD1
V: TRBV5-1
CDR3: CASSPTPRTGGNSPLHF
DNA: TGCGCCAGCAGCCCTACCCCACGGACAGGGGGAAATTCACCCCTCCACTTT

size: .
J: TRBJ1-1
D: TRBD1
V: TRBV7-2
CDR3: CASSLGDSLGTEAFF
DNA: TGTGCCAGCAGCTTAGGGGACAGTCTCGGGACTGAAGCTTTCTTT

size: .
J: TRBJ1-1
D: .
V: TRBV2
CDR3: CASSRGTEAFF
DNA: TGTGCCAGCAGTAGAGGTACTGAAGCTTTCTTT

size: few
J: TRBJ2-1
D: TRBD1
V: TRBV6-1
CDR3: CASASTGENEQFF
DNA: TGTGCCAGCGCCTCTACAGGGGAAAATGAGCAGTTCTTC

size: few
J: TRBJ2-3
D: TRBD2
V: TRBV25-1
CDR3: CASSVSGGADTQYF
DNA: TGTGCCAGCAGTGTCAGCGGGGGGGCAGATACGCAGTATTTT

size: .
J: TRBJ2-7
D: TRBD1
V: TRBV13
CDR3: CASRPLGTDSYEQYF
DNA: TGTGCCAGCAGGCCTCTCGGGACAGACTCCTACGAGCAGTACTTC

size: .
J: TRBJ2-1
D: .
V: TRBV19
CDR3: CASSNRYNEQFF
DNA: TGTGCCAGTAGTAACAGGTACAATGAGCAGTTCTTC

size: .
J: TRBJ1-2
D: .
V: TRBV5-6
CDR3: CASSLLSVNYGYTF
DNA: TGTGCCAGCAGCTTACTTTCTGTGAACTATGGCTACACCTTC

size: .
J: TRBJ1-1
D: .
V: TRBV7-2
CDR3: CASSSYGSEAFF
DNA: TGTGCCAGCAGCTCCTACGGGTCTGAAGCTTTCTTT

size: .
J: TRBJ1-5
D: .
V: TRBV10-2
CDR3: CASSDRGAGNQPQHF
DNA: TGCGCCAGCAGTGACCGGGGGGCCGGCAATCAGCCCCAGCATTTT

size: .
J: TRBJ1-2
D: .
V: TRBV7-9
CDR3: CASSQLGSNYGYTF
DNA: TGTGCCAGCAGCCAACTCGGGTCTAACTATGGCTACACCTTC

size: .
J: TRBJ1-1
D: .
V: TRBV29-1
CDR3: CSVVALAGNTEAFF
DNA: TGCAGCGTTGTTGCCCTCGCAGGGAACACTGAAGCTTTCTTT

size: .
J: TRBJ2-1
D: TRBD1
V: TRBV5-1
CDR3: CASSSGTASNEQFF
DNA: TGCGCCAGCAGCTCCGGGACAGCGTCCAATGAGCAGTTCTTC

size: .
J: TRBJ1-2
D: .
V: TRBV2
CDR3: CASRDEGDGYTF
DNA: TGTGCCAGCAGGGACGAAGGGGATGGCTACACCTTC

size: .
J: TRBJ1-2
D: TRBD1
V: TRBV19
CDR3: CASSPDRGAYGYTF
DNA: TGTGCCAGTAGTCCGGACAGGGGGGCCTATGGCTACACCTTC

size: .
J: TRBJ1-1
D: TRBD1
V: TRBV6-6
CDR3: CASSGTGEGRTEAFF
DNA: TGTGCCAGCAGCGGGACAGGGGAGGGGAGAACTGAAGCTTTCTTT

size: few
J: TRBJ2-7
D: .
V: TRBV27
CDR3: CASSFRLAGSYEQYF
DNA: TGTGCCAGCAGTTTTAGGCTAGCTGGATCCTACGAGCAGTACTTC

size: .
J: TRBJ1-5
D: .
V: TRBV7-2
CDR3: CASSPRGFNQPQHF
DNA: TGTGCCAGCAGCCCCAGAGGATTTAATCAGCCCCAGCATTTT

size: .
J: TRBJ1-1
D: .
V: TRBV6-1
CDR3: CASSPRVNTEAFF
DNA: TGTGCCAGCAGCCCTCGGGTGAACACTGAAGCTTTCTTT

size: .
J: TRBJ1-1
D: TRBD1
V: TRBV11-3
CDR3: CASSSRQGTEAFF
DNA: TGTGCCAGCAGCTCCAGACAGGGGACTGAAGCTTTCTTT

size: .
J: TRBJ2-3
D: TRBD2
V: TRBV4-2
CDR3: CASSPSSPGGGSTDTQYF
DNA: TGTGCCAGCAGCCCTAGCTCCCCAGGCGGGGGTAGCACAGATACGCAGTATTTT

size: .
J: TRBJ1-1
D: TRBD1
V: TRBV6-5
CDR3: CASSKTGDTEAFF
DNA: TGTGCCAGCAGTAAGACAGGGGACACTGAAGCTTTCTTT

size: .
J: TRBJ1-2
D: .
V: TRBV9
CDR3: CASSSRGDINYGYTF
DNA: TGTGCCAGCAGCTCGAGAGGGGACATTAACTATGGCTACACCTTC

size: .
J: TRBJ1-2
D: TRBD1
V: TRBV6-4
CDR3: CASSPEEGAAYGYTF
DNA: TGTGCCAGCAGCCCCGAGGAGGGGGCAGCCTATGGCTACACCTTC

size: .
J: TRBJ2-2
D: TRBD1
V: TRBV5-1
CDR3: CASSLFGTGGGSGELFF
DNA: TGCGCCAGCAGCTTGTTCGGGACAGGGGGCGGCTCCGGGGAGCTGTTTTTT

size: few
J: TRBJ2-2
D: .
V: TRBV5-1
CDR3: CASSLSGTNTGELFF
DNA: TGCGCCAGCAGCTTATCCGGGACTAACACCGGGGAGCTGTTTTTT

size: .
J: TRBJ2-2
D: .
V: TRBV19
CDR3: CASSTLTGTGELFF
DNA: TGTGCCAGTAGTACACTAACAGGGACCGGGGAGCTGTTTTTT

size: once
J: TRBJ2-1
D: .
V: TRBV4-1
CDR3: CASSQAGISVSYNEQFF
DNA: TGCGCCAGCAGCCAAGCAGGGATTTCGGTTTCCTACAATGAGCAGTTCTTC

size: few
J: TRBJ2-2
D: TRBD1
V: TRBV13
CDR3: CASSYKDRGRFGELFF
DNA: TGTGCCAGCAGCTATAAGGACAGGGGGCGGTTCGGGGAGCTGTTTTTT

size: .
J: TRBJ1-6
D: TRBD1
V: TRBV27
CDR3: CASSPYRGLGSPLHF
DNA: TGTGCCAGCAGTCCGTACAGGGGGCTAGGTTCACCCCTCCACTTT

size: .
J: TRBJ2-1
D: TRBD1
V: TRBV2
CDR3: CASSSGQVSYNEQFF
DNA: TGTGCCAGCAGCTCAGGACAGGTATCCTACAATGAGCAGTTCTTC

size: .
J: TRBJ1-1
D: .
V: TRBV4-2
CDR3: CASSLYRDTEAFF
DNA: TGTGCCAGCAGTCTATACAGGGACACTGAAGCTTTCTTT

size: .
J: TRBJ2-7
D: TRBD1
V: TRBV5-1
CDR3: CASSVGTGLYEQYF
DNA: TGCGCCAGCAGTGTCGGGACAGGGTTGTACGAGCAGTACTTC

size: .
J: TRBJ2-1
D: .
V: TRBV12-5
CDR3: CASGLAPGDQKNNEQFF
DNA: TGTGCTAGTGGTTTGGCCCCGGGGGACCAGAAAAACAATGAGCAGTTCTTC

size: .
J: TRBJ1-1
D: .
V: TRBV10-3
CDR3: CAISEGHPQNTEAFF
DNA: TGTGCCATCAGTGAAGGACACCCTCAGAACACTGAAGCTTTCTTT

size: .
J: TRBJ1-3
D: .
V: TRBV25-1
CDR3: CASLGGYTIYF
DNA: TGTGCCAGCCTCGGGGGGTACACCATATATTTT

size: .
J: TRBJ2-5
D: TRBD2
V: TRBV2
CDR3: CAFQVGEGKTQYF
DNA: TGTGCCTTCCAGGTCGGGGAGGGGAAGACCCAGTACTTC

size: few
J: TRBJ1-4
D: .
V: TRBV29-1
CDR3: CSVEREEELFF
DNA: TGCAGCGTTGAACGGGAGGAGGAACTGTTTTTT

size: .
J: TRBJ1-2
D: TRBD1
V: TRBV4-1
CDR3: CASSQDDRGSYGYTF
DNA: TGCGCCAGCAGCCAAGATGACAGGGGAAGCTATGGCTACACCTTC

size: .
J: TRBJ2-5
D: .
V: TRBV5-6
CDR3: CASSLEPGVQYF
DNA: TGTGCCAGCAGCTTGGAACCCGGGGTCCAGTACTTC

size: .
J: TRBJ1-1
D: .
V: TRBV7-6
CDR3: CASSSTGLQRSTEAFF
DNA: TGTGCCAGCAGCTCTACAGGGTTGCAGCGGAGCACTGAAGCTTTCTTT

size: .
J: TRBJ2-3
D: .
V: TRBV10-1
CDR3: CASTPTGRQDTQYF
DNA: TGCGCCAGCACCCCGACAGGGAGGCAGGATACGCAGTATTTT

size: .
J: TRBJ1-5
D: .
V: TRBV15
CDR3: CATSRDIQPQHF
DNA: TGTGCCACCAGCAGAGACATTCAGCCCCAGCATTTT